These T cell receptor beta chains were read from a single sample in a study of blood T cell repertoires in COVID-19. The assay was immunoSEQ multiplex PCR, and TCRdb's table has in-frame clones only and misses some. The repertoire holds roughly 250,000 clones, with over 70% as singletons. Sequencing was performed on peripheral blood. Receptors originate from a human donor in a cohort sampled during active COVID-19. CDR3s include the opening cysteine and the closing phenylalanine or tryptophan. D genes are given only for firm matches. Clone size is given for some rows only: seen once, a few or many times, or a class if the clone is expanded.

>TRBV6-5|many|NA|TRBJ2-1
TGTGCCAGCAGTCCGCGAAACAATGAGCAGTTCTTC
CASSPRNNEQFF
>TRBV7-2|NA|TRBD2|TRBJ2-5
TGTGCCAGCAGCTTACGGACTAGCGGGGGCTCCCAAGAGACCCAGTACTTC
CASSLRTSGGSQETQYF
>TRBV25-1|NA|NA|TRBJ1-6
TGTGCCAGCAGTGCTGCTCAGGGAAGGGGTAATTCACCCCTCCACTTT
CASSAAQGRGNSPLHF
>TRBV15|once|NA|TRBJ2-7
TGTGCCACCAGCAGAGAACGAGGACTCGAGCAGTACTTC
CATSRERGLEQYF
>TRBV15|NA|TRBD2|TRBJ2-3
TGTGCCACCAGCAGAGATCCTGCGGGAGCTGGAGATACGCAGTATTTT
CATSRDPAGAGDTQYF
>TRBV19|NA|TRBD1|TRBJ1-5
TGTGCCAGCACTGATCCGGGACAGGGGTTCAAGCCCCAGCATTTT
CASTDPGQGFKPQHF
>TRBV6-6|NA|NA|TRBJ1-1
TGTGCCAGCAGTCCCCTCGGTACAGGGCGTTTTAACACTGAAGCTTTCTTT
CASSPLGTGRFNTEAFF
>TRBV5-4|NA|NA|TRBJ2-7
TGTGCCAGCAGTAACAGGGAAAGAGACGAGCAGTACTTC
CASSNRERDEQYF
>TRBV7-8|NA|NA|TRBJ1-1
TGTGCCAGCAGCTTAGACAGGGCGTCTGAAGCTTTCTTT
CASSLDRASEAFF
>TRBV6-1|NA|NA|TRBJ2-7
TGTGCCAGCAGTGAAAGGCAGCGACCCTTCTACGAGCAGTACTTC
CASSERQRPFYEQYF
>TRBV6-6|NA|TRBD1|TRBJ2-7
TGTGCCAGCAGTTACGGGACAGGGGGGGGAGACTACGAGCAGTACTTC
CASSYGTGGGDYEQYF
>TRBV4-1|NA|NA|TRBJ2-4
TGCGCCAGCAGCCATAACCCCCCAGCGGTAGCCAAAAACATTCAGTACTTC
CASSHNPPAVAKNIQYF
>TRBV28|once|TRBD1|TRBJ1-6
TGTGCCAGCAGTTTATATGGGACAGGGACGGGTTCACCCCTCCACTTT
CASSLYGTGTGSPLHF
>TRBV9|NA|TRBD1|TRBJ2-7
TGTGCCAGCAGCGTGGGGACAGGGTTCAAGGAGCAGTACTTC
CASSVGTGFKEQYF
>TRBV14|NA|NA|TRBJ1-1
TGTGCCAGCAGCCAAGATGTGACAGGAGGAAGCAGAGCTTTCTTT
CASSQDVTGGSRAFF
>TRBV6-5|NA|NA|TRBJ1-1
TGTGCCAGCATATTCTCGGGGGAAGCTTTCTTT
CASIFSGEAFF
>TRBV12-3/TRBV12-4|NA|NA|TRBJ2-1
TGTGCCAGCAGCACGGGACTCCACAATGAGCAGTTCTTC
CASSTGLHNEQFF
>TRBV6-6|once|NA|TRBJ2-5
TGTGCCAGCAGTTCCCCTATCGGGTCTCAAGAGACCCAGTACTTC
CASSSPIGSQETQYF
>TRBV12-5|NA|NA|TRBJ2-1
TGTGCTAGTGGTTTGGAAATATACAATGAGCAGTTCTTC
CASGLEIYNEQFF